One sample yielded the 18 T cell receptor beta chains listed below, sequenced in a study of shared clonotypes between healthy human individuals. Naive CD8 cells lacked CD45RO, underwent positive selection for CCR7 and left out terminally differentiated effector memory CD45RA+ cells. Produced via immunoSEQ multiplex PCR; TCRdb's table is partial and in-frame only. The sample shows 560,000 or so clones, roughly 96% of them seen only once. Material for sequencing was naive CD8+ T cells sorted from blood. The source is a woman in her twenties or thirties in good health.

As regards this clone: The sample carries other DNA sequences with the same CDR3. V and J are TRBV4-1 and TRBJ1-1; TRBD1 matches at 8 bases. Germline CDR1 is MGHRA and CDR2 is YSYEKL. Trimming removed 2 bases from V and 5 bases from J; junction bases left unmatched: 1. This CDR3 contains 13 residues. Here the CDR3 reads CASSQNRGTEAFF. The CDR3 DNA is TGCGCCAGCAGCCAAAACAGGGGGACTGAAGCTTTCTTT.

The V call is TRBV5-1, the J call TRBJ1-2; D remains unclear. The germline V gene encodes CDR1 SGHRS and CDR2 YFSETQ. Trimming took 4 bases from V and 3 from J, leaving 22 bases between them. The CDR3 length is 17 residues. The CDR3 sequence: CASSPSGEPPKHYGYTF. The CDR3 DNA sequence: TGCGCCAGCAGCCCCAGCGGCGAGCCTCCTAAACACTATGGCTACACCTTC.

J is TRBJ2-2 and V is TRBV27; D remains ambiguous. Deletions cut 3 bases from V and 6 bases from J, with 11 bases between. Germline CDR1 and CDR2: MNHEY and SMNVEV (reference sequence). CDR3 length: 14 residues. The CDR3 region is CASSFTSGAGELFF. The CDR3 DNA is TGTGCCAGCAGTTTCACCTCCGGAGCCGGGGAGCTGTTTTTT.

In DNA form, the CDR3 reads TGCAGCGTTGAAGGGTCCGGCTACGAGCAGTACTTC. It translates to CSVEGSGYEQYF. This chain joins TRBV29-1 and TRBJ2-7; D remains unclear. CDR1 and CDR2 from the germline V gene are SQVTM and ANQGSEA. Trimming removed 1 base from V and 3 bases from J, with 7 bases in between. CDR3 length: 12 residues.

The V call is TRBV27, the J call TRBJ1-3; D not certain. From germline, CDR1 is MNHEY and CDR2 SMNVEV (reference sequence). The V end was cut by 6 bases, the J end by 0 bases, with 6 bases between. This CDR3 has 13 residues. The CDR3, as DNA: TGTGCCAGCAGCCCTATCTCTGGAAACACCATATATTTT. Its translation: CASSPISGNTIYF.

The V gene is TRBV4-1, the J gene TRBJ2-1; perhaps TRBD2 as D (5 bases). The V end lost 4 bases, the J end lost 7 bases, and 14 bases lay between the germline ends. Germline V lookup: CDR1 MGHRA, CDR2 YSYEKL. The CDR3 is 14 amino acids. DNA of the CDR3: TGCGCCAGCAGCCGGACTTCACAATGGAATGAGCAGTTCTTC. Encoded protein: CASSRTSQWNEQFF.

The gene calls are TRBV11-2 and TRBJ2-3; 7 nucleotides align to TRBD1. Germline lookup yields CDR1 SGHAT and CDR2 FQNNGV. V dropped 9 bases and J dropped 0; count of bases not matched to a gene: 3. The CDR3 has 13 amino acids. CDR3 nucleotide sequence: TGTGCCAGTCGACAGGGCAGCACAGATACGCAGTATTTT. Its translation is CASRQGSTDTQYF.

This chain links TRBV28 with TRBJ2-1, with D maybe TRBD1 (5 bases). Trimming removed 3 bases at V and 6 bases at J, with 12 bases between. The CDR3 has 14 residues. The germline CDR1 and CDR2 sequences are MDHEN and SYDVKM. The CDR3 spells CASSFTRQLNEQFF. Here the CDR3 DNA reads TGTGCCAGCAGTTTCACAAGACAGCTCAATGAGCAGTTCTTC.

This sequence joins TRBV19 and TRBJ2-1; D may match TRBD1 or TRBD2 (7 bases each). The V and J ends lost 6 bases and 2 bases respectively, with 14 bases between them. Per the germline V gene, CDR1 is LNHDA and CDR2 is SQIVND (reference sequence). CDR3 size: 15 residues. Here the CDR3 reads CASSWAGGAYNEQFF. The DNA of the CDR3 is TGTGCCAGTAGCTGGGCAGGGGGGGCCTACAATGAGCAGTTCTTC.

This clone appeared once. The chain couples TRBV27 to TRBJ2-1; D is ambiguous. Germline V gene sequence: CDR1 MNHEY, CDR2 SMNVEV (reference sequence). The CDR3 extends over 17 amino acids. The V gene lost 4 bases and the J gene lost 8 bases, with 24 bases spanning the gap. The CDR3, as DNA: TGTGCCAGCAGTTCTCCCTCCAGGAAGGCCCTTGGGGATGAGCAGTTCTTC. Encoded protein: CASSSPSRKALGDEQFF.

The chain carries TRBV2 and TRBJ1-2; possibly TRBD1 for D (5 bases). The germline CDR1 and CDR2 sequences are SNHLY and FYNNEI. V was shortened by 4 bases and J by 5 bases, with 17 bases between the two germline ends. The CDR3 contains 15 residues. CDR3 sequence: CASSATGAGVYGYTF. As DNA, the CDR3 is TGTGCCAGCAGTGCAACTGGGGCGGGCGTGTATGGCTACACCTTC.

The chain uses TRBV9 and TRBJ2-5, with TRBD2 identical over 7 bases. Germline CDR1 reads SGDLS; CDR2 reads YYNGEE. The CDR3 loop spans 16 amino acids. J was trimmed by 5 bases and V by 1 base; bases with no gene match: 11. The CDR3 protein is CASSVSGLVGGETQYF. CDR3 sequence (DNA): TGTGCCAGCAGCGTATCCGGACTAGTGGGGGGGGAGACCCAGTACTTC.

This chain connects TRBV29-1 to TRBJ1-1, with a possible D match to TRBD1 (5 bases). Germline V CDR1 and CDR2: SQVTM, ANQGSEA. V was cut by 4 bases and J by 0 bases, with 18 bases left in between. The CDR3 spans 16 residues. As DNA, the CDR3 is TGCAGCGTTGGGAGGACGCAGGGAAATATGAACACTGAAGCTTTCTTT. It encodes CSVGRTQGNMNTEAFF. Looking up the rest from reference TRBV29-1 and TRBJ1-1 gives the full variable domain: SAVISQKPSRDICQRGTSLTIQCQVDSQVTMMFWYRQQPGQSLTLIATANQGSEATYESGFVIDKFPISRPNLTFSTLTVSNMSPEDSSIYLCSVGRTQGNMNTEAFFGQGTRLTVV.

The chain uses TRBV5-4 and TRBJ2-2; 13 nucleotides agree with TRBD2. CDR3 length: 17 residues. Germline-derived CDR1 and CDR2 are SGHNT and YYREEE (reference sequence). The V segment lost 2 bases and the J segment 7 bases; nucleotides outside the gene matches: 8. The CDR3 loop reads CASSFGLAGERNGELFF. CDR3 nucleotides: TGTGCCAGCAGCTTTGGACTAGCGGGAGAACGGAACGGGGAGCTGTTTTTT.

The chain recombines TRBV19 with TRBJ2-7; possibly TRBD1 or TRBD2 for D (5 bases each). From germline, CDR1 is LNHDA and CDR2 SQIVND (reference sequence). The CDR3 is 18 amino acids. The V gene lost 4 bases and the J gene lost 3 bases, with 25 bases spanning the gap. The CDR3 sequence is CASSNLEGSRRQIYEQYF. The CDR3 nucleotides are TGTGCCAGTAGTAATCTCGAGGGGTCGAGGAGGCAAATCTACGAGCAGTACTTC.

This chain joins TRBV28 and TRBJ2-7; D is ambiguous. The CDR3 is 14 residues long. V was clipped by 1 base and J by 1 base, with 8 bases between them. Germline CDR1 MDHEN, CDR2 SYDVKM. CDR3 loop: CASSLFGNSYEQYF. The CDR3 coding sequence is TGTGCCAGCAGTTTATTTGGGAATTCCTACGAGCAGTACTTC.

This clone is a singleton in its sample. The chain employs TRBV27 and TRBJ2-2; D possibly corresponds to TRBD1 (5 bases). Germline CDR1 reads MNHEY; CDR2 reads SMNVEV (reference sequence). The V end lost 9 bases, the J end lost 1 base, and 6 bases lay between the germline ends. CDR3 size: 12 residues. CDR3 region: CASTGNTGELFF. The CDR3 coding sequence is TGTGCCAGTACAGGGAACACCGGGGAGCTGTTTTTT.

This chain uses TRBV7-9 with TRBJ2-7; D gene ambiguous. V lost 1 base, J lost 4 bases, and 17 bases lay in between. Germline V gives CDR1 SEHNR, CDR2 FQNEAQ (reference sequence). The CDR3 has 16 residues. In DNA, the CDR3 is TGTGCCAGCAGCTTAGTGTTTGCGGAAACGCCTTACGAGCAGTACTTC. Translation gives CASSLVFAETPYEQYF.